This T cell receptor beta chain is from a study of cytomegalovirus exposure and HLA in healthy donors. Losses at the gene ends were 3 bases for V and 7 bases for J; bases not matched to a gene: 6. Looked up from germline, CDR1 is SGHTA and CDR2 is FQGNSA. This CDR3 spans 13 amino acids. The table came from immunoSEQ multiplex PCR; TCRdb's copy has only in-frame clones and leaves some out. The sample lists roughly 220,000 clones, around 90% occurring once. This receptor was taken from a woman under 30 in good health and CMV-seronegative. The sequenced material came from PBMCs. The J gene is TRBJ2-7, the V gene TRBV7-2; 7 nucleotides match TRBD2. CDR3 in amino acids: CASSLGLLREQYF. CDR3 bases: TGTGCCAGCAGCTTGGGACTACTTAGAGAGCAGTACTTC.